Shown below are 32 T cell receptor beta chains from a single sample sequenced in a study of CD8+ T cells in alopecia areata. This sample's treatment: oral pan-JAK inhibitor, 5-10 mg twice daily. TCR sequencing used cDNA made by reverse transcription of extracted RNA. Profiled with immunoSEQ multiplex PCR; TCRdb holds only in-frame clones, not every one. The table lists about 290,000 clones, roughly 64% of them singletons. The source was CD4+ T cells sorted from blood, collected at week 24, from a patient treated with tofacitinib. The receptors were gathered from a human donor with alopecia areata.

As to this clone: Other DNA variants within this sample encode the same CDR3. In DNA form, the CDR3 reads TGTGCCAGCAGTTACAGCCAAGAGACCCAGTACTTC. It codes for CASSYSQETQYF. The chain is built from TRBV6-6 and TRBJ2-5; no reliable D call. Trimming took off 2 bases at V and 1 base at J, with 2 bases between the two ends. The CDR3 is 12 amino acids. CDR1 and CDR2 from the germline V gene are MNHNY and SVGAGI (reference sequence).

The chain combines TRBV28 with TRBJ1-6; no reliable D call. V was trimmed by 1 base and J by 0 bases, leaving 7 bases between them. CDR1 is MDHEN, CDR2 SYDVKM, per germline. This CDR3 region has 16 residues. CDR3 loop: CASSLYASSYNSPLHF. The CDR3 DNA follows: TGTGCCAGCAGTTTATATGCGAGCTCCTATAATTCACCCCTCCACTTT. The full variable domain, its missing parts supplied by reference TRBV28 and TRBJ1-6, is DVKVTQSSRYLVKRTGEKVFLECVQDMDHENMFWYRQDPGLGLRLIYFSYDVKMKEKGDIPEGYSVSREKKERFSLILESASTNQTSMYLCASSLYASSYNSPLHFGNGTRLTVT.

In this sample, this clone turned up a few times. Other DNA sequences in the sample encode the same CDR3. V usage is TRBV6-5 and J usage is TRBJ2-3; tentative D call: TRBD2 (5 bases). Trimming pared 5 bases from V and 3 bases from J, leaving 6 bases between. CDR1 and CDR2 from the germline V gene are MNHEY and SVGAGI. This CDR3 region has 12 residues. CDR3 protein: CASSRGTDTQYF. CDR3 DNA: TGTGCCAGCAGTCGCGGGACAGATACGCAGTATTTT.

The chain's CDR3 is CASSEYMVETQYF. DNA for the CDR3: TGTGCCAGCAGTGAATATATGGTAGAGACCCAGTACTTC. The chain is built from TRBV25-1 and TRBJ2-5; no reliable D call. The CDR3 contains 13 residues. Germline CDR1 is MGHDK and CDR2 is SYGVNS. V dropped 0 bases and J dropped 4 bases, with 6 bases sitting between them. Complete variable domain (other parts from reference TRBV25-1 and TRBJ2-5): EADIYQTPRYLVIGTGKKITLECSQTMGHDKMYWYQQDPGMELHLIHYSYGVNSTEKGDLSSESTVSRIRTEHFPLTLESARPSHTSQYLCASSEYMVETQYFGPGTRLLVL.

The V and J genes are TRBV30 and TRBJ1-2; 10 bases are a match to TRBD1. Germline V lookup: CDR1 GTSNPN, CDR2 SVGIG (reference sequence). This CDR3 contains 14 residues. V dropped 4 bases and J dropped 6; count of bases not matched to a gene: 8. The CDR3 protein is CAWTRDRGADGYTF. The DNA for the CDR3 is TGTGCCTGGACTAGGGACAGGGGTGCGGATGGCTACACCTTC.

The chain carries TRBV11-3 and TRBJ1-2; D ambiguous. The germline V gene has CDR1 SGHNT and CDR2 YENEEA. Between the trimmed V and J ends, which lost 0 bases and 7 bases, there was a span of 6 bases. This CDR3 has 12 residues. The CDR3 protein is CASSLDWGGYTF. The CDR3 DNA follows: TGTGCCAGCAGCTTAGACTGGGGTGGCTACACCTTC.

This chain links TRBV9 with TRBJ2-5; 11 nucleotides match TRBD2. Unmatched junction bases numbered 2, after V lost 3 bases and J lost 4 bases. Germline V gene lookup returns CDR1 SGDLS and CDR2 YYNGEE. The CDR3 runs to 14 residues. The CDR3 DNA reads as TGTGCCAGCAGCGCGGGACTAGCGGTAGAGACCCAGTACTTC. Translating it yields CASSAGLAVETQYF.

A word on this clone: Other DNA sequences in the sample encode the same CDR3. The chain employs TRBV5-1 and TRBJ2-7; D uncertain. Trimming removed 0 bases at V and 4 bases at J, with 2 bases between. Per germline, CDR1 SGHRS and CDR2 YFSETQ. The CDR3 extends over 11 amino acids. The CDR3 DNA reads TGCGCCAGCAGCTTGGGATACGAGCAGTACTTC. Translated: CASSLGYEQYF. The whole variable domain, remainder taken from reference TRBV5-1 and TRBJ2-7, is KAGVTQTPRYLIKTRGQQVTLSCSPISGHRSVSWYQQTPGQGLQFLFEYFSETQRNKGNFPGRFSGRQFSNSRSEMNVSTLELGDSALYLCASSLGYEQYFGPGTRLTVT.

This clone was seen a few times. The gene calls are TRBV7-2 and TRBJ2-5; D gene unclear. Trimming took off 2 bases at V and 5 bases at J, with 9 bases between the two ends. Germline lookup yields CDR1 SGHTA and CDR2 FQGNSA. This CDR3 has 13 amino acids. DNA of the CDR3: TGTGCCAGCAGCTTATCTGTAAGGGAGACCCAGTACTTC. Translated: CASSLSVRETQYF. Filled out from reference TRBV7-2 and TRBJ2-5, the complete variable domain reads GAGVSQSPSNKVTEKGKDVELRCDPISGHTALYWYRQSLGQGLEFLIYFQGNSAPDKSGLPSDRFSAERTGGSVSTLTIQRTQQEDSAVYLCASSLSVRETQYFGPGTRLLVL.

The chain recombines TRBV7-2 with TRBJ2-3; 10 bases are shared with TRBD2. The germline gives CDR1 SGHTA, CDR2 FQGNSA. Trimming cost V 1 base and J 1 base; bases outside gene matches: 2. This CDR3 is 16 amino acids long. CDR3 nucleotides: TGTGCCAGCAGCTTAGTCCTAGCGGGGGGCACAGATACGCAGTATTTT. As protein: CASSLVLAGGTDTQYF.

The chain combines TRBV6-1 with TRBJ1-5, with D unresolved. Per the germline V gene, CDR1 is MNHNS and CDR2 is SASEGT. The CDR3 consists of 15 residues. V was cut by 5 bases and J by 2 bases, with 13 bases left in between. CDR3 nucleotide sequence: TGTGCCAGCAGTTTGGAAAGGGCTGGCAATCAGCCCCAGCATTTT. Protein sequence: CASSLERAGNQPQHF.

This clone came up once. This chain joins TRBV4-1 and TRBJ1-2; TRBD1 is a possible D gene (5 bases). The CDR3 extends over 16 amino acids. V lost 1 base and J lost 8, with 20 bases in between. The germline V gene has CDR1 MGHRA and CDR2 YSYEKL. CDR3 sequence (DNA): TGCGCCAGCAGCCAAGTTTTCGTGGGGGGACCCGAGGGCTACACCTTC. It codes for CASSQVFVGGPEGYTF.

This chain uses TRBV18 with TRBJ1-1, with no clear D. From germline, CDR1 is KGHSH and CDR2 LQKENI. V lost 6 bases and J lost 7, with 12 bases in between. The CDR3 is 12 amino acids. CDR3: CASSVRSGEAFF. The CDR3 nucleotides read TGTGCCAGCTCCGTCCGGAGCGGTGAAGCTTTCTTT.

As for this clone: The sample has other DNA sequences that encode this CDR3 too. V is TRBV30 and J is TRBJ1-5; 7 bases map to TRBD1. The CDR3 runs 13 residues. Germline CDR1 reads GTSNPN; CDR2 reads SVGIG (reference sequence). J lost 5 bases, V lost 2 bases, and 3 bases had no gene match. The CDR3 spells CAWSQGGDQPQHF. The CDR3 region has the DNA TGTGCCTGGAGTCAGGGGGGCGATCAGCCCCAGCATTTT. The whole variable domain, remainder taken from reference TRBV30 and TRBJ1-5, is SQTIHQWPATLVQPVGSPLSLECTVEGTSNPNLYWYRQAAGRGLQLLFYSVGIGQISSEVPQNLSASRPQDRQFILSSKKLLLSDSGFYLCAWSQGGDQPQHFGDGTRLSIL.

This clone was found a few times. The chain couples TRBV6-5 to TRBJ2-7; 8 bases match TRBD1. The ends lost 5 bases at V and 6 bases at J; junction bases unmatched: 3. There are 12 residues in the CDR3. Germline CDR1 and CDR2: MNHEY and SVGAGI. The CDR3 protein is CASSRTGSEQYF. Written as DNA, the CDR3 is TGTGCCAGCAGTCGGACAGGGTCCGAGCAGTACTTC.

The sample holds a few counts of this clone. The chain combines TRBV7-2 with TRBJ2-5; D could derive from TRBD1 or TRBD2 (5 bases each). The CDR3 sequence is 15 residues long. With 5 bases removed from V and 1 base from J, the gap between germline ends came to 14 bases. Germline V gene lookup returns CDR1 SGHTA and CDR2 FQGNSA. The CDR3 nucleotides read TGTGCCAGCAGCCCAAATCTAGGGACCCAAGAGACCCAGTACTTC. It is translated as CASSPNLGTQETQYF.

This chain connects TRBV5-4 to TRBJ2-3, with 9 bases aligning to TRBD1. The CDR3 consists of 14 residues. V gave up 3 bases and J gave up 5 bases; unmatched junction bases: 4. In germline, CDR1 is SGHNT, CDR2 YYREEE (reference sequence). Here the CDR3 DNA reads TGTGCCAGCAGCTCACAGGGGGCTAAAGATACGCAGTATTTT. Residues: CASSSQGAKDTQYF.

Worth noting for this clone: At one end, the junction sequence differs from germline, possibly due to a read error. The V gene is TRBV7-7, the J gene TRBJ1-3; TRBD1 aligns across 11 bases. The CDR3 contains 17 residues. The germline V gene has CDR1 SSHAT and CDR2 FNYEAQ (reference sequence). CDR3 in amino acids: CASSSGQGASSGNTIYF. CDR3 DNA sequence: TGTGCTAGCAGCTCAGGACAGGGGGCGAGCTCTGGAAACACCATATATTTT.

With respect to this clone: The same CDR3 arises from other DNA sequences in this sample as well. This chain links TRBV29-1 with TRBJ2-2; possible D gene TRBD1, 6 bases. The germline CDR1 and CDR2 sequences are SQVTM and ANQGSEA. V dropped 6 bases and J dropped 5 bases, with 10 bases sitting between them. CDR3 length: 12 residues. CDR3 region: CSVSRGTGELFF. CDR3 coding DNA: TGCAGCGTATCCAGGGGAACCGGGGAGCTGTTTTTT.

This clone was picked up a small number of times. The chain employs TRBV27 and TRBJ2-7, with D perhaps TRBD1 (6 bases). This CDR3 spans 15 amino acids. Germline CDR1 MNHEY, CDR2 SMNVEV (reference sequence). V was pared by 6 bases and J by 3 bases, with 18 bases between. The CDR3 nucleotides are TGTGCCAGCAGCCAGATACAGGGAATCTTCTACGAGCAGTACTTC. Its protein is CASSQIQGIFYEQYF.

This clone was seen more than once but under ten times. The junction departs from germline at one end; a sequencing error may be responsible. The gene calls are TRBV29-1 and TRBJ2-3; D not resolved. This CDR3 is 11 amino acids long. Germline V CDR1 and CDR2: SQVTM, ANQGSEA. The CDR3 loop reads CSVLSKDTQYF. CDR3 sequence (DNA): TGCAGCGTTTTAAGCAAAGATACGCAGTATTTT.

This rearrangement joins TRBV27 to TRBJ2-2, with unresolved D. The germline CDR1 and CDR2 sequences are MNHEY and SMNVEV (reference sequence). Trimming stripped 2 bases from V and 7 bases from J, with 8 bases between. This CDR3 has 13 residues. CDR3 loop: CASSLPDGGELFF. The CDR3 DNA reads TGTGCCAGCAGTTTACCGGACGGCGGGGAGCTGTTTTTT.

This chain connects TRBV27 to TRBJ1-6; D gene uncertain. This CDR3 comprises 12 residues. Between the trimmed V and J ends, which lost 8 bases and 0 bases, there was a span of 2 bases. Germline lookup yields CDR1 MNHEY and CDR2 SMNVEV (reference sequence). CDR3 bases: TGTGCCAGCGGCTCCTATAATTCACCCCTCCACTTT. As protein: CASGSYNSPLHF.

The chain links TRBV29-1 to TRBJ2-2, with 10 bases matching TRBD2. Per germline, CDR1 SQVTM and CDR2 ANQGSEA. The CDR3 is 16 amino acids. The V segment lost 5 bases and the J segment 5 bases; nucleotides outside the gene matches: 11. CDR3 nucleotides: TGCAGCGTTCCCCGTAGCGGGGGGCTGGGGACCGGGGAGCTGTTTTTT. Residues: CSVPRSGGLGTGELFF.

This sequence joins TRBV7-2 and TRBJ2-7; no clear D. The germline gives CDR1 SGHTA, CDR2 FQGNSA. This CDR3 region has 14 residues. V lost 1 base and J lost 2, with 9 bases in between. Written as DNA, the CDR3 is TGTGCCAGCAGCTTAGGGGCTACCGCCTACGAGCAGTACTTC. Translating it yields CASSLGATAYEQYF.

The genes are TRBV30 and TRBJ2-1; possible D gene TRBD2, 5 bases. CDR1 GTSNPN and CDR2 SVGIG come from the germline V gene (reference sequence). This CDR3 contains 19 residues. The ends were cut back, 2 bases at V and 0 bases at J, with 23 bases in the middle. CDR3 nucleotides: TGTGCCTGGAGTCACCGCCGGGGTGCGGGCCGGAGCTCCTACAATGAGCAGTTCTTC. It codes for CAWSHRRGAGRSSYNEQFF. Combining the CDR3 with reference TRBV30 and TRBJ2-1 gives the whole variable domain SQTIHQWPATLVQPVGSPLSLECTVEGTSNPNLYWYRQAAGRGLQLLFYSVGIGQISSEVPQNLSASRPQDRQFILSSKKLLLSDSGFYLCAWSHRRGAGRSSYNEQFFGPGTRLTVL.

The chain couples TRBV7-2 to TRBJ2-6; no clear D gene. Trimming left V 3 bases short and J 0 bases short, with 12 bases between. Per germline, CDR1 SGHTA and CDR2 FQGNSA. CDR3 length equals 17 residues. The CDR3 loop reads CASSFVGRTSGANVLTF. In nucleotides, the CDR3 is TGTGCCAGCAGCTTCGTCGGACGGACCTCTGGGGCCAACGTCCTGACTTTC.

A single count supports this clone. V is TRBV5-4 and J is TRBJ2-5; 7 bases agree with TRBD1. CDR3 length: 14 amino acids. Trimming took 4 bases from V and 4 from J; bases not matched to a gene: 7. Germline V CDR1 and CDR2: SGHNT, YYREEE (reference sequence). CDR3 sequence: CASSPSTGSETQYF. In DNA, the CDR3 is TGTGCCAGCAGCCCATCGACAGGGTCAGAGACCCAGTACTTC.

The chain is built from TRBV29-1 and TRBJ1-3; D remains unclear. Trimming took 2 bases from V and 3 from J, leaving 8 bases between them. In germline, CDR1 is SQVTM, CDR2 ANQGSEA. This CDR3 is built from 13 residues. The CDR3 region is CSVEPGLGNTIYF. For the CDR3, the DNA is TGCAGCGTTGAACCAGGACTTGGAAACACCATATATTTT.

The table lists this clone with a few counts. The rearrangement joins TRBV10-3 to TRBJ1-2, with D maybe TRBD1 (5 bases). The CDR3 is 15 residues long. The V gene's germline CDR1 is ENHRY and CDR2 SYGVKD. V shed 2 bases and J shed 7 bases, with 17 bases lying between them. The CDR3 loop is CAISEPLVGEGGYTF. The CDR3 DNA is TGTGCCATCAGTGAGCCCTTGGTGGGGGAAGGTGGCTACACCTTC.

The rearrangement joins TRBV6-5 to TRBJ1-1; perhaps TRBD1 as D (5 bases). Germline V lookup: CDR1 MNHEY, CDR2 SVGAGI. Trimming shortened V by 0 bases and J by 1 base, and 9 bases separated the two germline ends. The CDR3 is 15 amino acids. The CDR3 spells CASSYSGVANTEAFF. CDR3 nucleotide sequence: TGTGCCAGCAGTTACTCGGGGGTCGCGAACACTGAAGCTTTCTTT.

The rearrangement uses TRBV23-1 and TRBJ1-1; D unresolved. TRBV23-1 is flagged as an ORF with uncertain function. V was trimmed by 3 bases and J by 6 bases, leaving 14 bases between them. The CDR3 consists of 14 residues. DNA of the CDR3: TGCGCCAGCAGTCAGGGGTCGGGTGATGCTGAAGCTTTCTTT. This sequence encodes CASSQGSGDAEAFF.